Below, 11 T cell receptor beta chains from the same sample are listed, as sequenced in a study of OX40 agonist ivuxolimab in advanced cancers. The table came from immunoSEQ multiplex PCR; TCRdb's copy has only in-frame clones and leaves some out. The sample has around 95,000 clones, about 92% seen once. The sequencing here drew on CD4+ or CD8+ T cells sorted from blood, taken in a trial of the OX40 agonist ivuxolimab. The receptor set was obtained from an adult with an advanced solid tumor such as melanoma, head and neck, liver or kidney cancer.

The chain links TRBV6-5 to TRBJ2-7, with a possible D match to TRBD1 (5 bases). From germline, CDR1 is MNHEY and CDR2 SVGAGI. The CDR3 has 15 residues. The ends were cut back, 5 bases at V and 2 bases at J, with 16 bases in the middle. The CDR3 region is CASSTFASGTYEQYF. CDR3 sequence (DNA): TGTGCCAGCAGTACCTTCGCGTCAGGGACCTACGAGCAGTACTTC.

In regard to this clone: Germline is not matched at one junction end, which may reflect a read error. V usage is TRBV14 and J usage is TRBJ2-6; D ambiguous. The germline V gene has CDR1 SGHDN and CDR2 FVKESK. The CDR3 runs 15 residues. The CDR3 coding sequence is TGTGCCAGCAGCCGTTTTTTCTCTGGCGCCAACGTCCTGACTTTC. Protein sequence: CASSRFFSGANVLTF.

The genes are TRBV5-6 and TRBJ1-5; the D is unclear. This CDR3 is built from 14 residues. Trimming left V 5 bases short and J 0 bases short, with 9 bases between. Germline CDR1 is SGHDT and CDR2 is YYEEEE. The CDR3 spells CASRTRYSNQPQHF. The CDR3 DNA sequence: TGTGCCAGCAGGACACGGTATAGCAATCAGCCCCAGCATTTT.

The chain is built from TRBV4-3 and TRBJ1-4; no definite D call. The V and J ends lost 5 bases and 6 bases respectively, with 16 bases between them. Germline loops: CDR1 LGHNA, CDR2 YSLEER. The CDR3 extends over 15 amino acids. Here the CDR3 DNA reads TGCGCCAGCAGCTACTTACGCCAGCAGTATGAAAAACTGTTTTTT. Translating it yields CASSYLRQQYEKLFF.

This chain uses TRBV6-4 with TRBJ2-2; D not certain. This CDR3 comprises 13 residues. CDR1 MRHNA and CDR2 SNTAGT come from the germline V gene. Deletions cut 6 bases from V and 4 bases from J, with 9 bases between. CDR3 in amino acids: CASRRPITGELFF. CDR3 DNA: TGTGCCAGCAGACGGCCGATCACCGGGGAGCTGTTTTTT.

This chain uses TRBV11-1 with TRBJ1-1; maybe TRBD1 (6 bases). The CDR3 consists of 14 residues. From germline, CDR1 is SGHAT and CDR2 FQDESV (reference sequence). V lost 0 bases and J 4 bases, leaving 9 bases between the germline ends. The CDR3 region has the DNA TGTGCCAGCAGCTTAGCAGGGGGGAGCACTGAAGCTTTCTTT. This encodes CASSLAGGSTEAFF. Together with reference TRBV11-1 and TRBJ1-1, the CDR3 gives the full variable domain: EAEVAQSPRYKITEKSQAVAFWCDPISGHATLYWYRQILGQGPELLVQFQDESVVDDSQLPKDRFSAERLKGVDSTLKIQPAELGDSAMYLCASSLAGGSTEAFFGQGTRLTVV.

In DNA form, the CDR3 reads TGTGCCAGCAGCGCATCCGGGACAGCTTATTTT. Translation gives CASSASGTAYF. The chain employs TRBV9 and TRBJ2-3; TRBD1 matches at 7 bases. CDR1 SGDLS and CDR2 YYNGEE come from the germline V gene. The trim removed 3 bases at V and 15 bases at J, leaving 7 bases unmatched. The CDR3 length is 11 residues.

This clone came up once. CDR3 sequence reads: CASSLDRTEAFF. The CDR3, as DNA: TGTGCCAGCAGCTTGGATAGGACTGAAGCTTTCTTT. This chain uses TRBV5-4 with TRBJ1-1; no reliable D call. The V gene lost 0 bases and the J gene lost 5 bases, with 5 bases spanning the gap. Germline V gene lookup returns CDR1 SGHNT and CDR2 YYREEE (reference sequence). The CDR3 loop spans 12 amino acids. Looking up the rest from reference TRBV5-4 and TRBJ1-1 gives the full variable domain: ETGVTQSPTHLIKTRGQQVTLRCSSQSGHNTVSWYQQALGQGPQFIFQYYREEENGRGNFPPRFSGLQFPNYSSELNVNALELDDSALYLCASSLDRTEAFFGQGTRLTVV.

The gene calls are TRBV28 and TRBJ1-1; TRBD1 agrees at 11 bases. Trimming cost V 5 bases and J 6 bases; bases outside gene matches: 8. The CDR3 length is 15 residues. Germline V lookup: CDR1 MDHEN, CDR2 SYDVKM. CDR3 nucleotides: TGTGCCAGCAGTGCAGTGGGACAGGGGGGATCTGAAGCTTTCTTT. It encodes CASSAVGQGGSEAFF.

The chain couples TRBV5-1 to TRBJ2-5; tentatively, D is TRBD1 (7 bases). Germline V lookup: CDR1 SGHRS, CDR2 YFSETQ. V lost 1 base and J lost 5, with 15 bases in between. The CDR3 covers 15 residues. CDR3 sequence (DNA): TGCGCCAGCAGCTTGCCCAGGGGGGAATTGGAGACCCAGTACTTC. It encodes CASSLPRGELETQYF.

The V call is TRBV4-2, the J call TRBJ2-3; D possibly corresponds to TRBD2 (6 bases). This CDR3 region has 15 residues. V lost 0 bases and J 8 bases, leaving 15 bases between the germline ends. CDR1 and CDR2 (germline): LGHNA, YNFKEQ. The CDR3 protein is CASSQDRRASVTQYF. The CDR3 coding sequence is TGTGCCAGCAGCCAAGATAGGCGGGCTAGCGTTACGCAGTATTTT.